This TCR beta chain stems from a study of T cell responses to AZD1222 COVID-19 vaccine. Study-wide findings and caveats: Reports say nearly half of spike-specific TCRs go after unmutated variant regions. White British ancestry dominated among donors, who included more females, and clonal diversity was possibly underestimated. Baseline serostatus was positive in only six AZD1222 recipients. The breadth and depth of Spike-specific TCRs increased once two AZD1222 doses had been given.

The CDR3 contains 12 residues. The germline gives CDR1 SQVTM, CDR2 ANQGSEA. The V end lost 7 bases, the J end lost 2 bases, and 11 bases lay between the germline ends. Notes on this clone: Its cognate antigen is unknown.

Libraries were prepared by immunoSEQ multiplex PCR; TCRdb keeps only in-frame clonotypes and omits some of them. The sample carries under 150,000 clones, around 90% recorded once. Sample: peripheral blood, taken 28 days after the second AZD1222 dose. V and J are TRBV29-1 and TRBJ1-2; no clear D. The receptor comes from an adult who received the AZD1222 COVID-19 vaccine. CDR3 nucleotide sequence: TGCAGCGCAAACAGCCAGAACTATGGCTACACCTTC. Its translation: CSANSQNYGYTF.